Following are 20 T cell receptor beta chains from one sample sequenced in a study of blood T cell repertoires in COVID-19. Libraries were prepared by immunoSEQ multiplex PCR; TCRdb keeps only in-frame clonotypes and omits some of them. The sample holds 120,000 to 150,000 clones; around 89% are singletons and the top ten take roughly 3.2%. The sample consisted of peripheral blood. All receptors come from a woman aged 60-75 years with active COVID-19.

This clone occurred once. J is TRBJ2-3 and V is TRBV9, with 11 bases fitting TRBD2. This CDR3 is 15 amino acids long. Germline V gene sequence: CDR1 SGDLS, CDR2 YYNGEE. The V segment lost 3 bases and the J segment 4 bases; nucleotides outside the gene matches: 4. The CDR3 sequence: CASSAASGRSDTQYF. CDR3 in DNA: TGTGCCAGCAGCGCCGCTAGCGGGAGGTCAGATACGCAGTATTTT.

The V and J genes are TRBV6-5 and TRBJ1-5; 8 bases are a match to TRBD1. The CDR3 consists of 15 residues. Germline CDR1 is MNHEY and CDR2 is SVGAGI. With 7 bases clipped from V and 4 bases from J, the junction kept 9 bases outside the gene matches. CDR3 loop: CASTQQQGGNQPQHF. In DNA, the CDR3 is TGTGCCAGCACCCAACAACAGGGGGGGAATCAGCCCCAGCATTTT.

The genes are TRBV7-9 and TRBJ2-5, with 12 positions matching TRBD2. The ends lost 1 base at V and 1 base at J; junction bases unmatched: 1. From germline, CDR1 is SEHNR and CDR2 FQNEAQ (reference sequence). This CDR3 is 16 amino acids long. CDR3: CASSLGLAGVQETQYF. CDR3 coding DNA: TGTGCCAGCAGCTTAGGACTAGCGGGAGTCCAAGAGACCCAGTACTTC.

The rearrangement links TRBV25-1 to TRBJ2-5; the D gene is possibly TRBD2 (5 bases). The CDR3 extends over 13 amino acids. V lost 6 bases and J 5 bases, leaving 13 bases between the germline ends. Per germline, CDR1 MGHDK and CDR2 SYGVNS. CDR3 region: CASRKWSGETQYF. The DNA for the CDR3 is TGTGCCAGCAGGAAGTGGTCGGGGGAGACCCAGTACTTC.

The rearrangement uses TRBV5-4 and TRBJ2-3; perhaps TRBD1 as D (5 bases). CDR3 size: 14 residues. V shed 2 bases and J shed 2 bases, with 9 bases lying between them. In germline, CDR1 is SGHNT, CDR2 YYREEE (reference sequence). CDR3 DNA sequence: TGTGCCAGCAGCTTCCCAGGGCCCACAGATACGCAGTATTTT. Translation: CASSFPGPTDTQYF.

The rearrangement links TRBV5-4 to TRBJ2-3, with 7 bases that match TRBD2. The germline V gene encodes CDR1 SGHNT and CDR2 YYREEE (reference sequence). V lost 7 bases and J lost 10; bases outside the gene matches: 12. This CDR3 has 13 amino acids. CDR3 DNA: TGTGCCAGCGGCCAAAGCGATAGCGGGTCGCAGTATTTT. This sequence encodes CASGQSDSGSQYF. Looking up the rest from reference TRBV5-4 and TRBJ2-3 gives the full variable domain: ETGVTQSPTHLIKTRGQQVTLRCSSQSGHNTVSWYQQALGQGPQFIFQYYREEENGRGNFPPRFSGLQFPNYSSELNVNALELDDSALYLCASGQSDSGSQYFGPGTRLTVL.

V gene TRBV5-1 combines with J gene TRBJ2-1; 7 bases agree with TRBD1. Germline lookup yields CDR1 SGHRS and CDR2 YFSETQ. V shed 0 bases, J shed 7 bases, and the junction held 10 bases outside the gene matches. The CDR3 extends over 16 amino acids. The CDR3 is CASSLGPLRGQNEQFF. The CDR3 nucleotides are TGCGCCAGCAGCTTGGGGCCCCTTAGGGGGCAGAATGAGCAGTTCTTC.

The CDR3 loop reads CASSVTGYEQYF. The DNA for the CDR3 is TGTGCCAGCAGCGTAACAGGGTACGAGCAGTACTTC. The rearrangement uses TRBV2 and TRBJ2-7, with D maybe TRBD1 (6 bases). This CDR3 is 12 amino acids long. Germline lookup yields CDR1 SNHLY and CDR2 FYNNEI. Trimming took off 6 bases at V and 4 bases at J, with 10 bases between the two ends.

The V call is TRBV3-1 (or the pseudogene TRBV3-2), the J call TRBJ2-1; D is uncertain. This CDR3 has 20 residues. The V and J ends lost 0 bases and 0 bases respectively, with 21 bases between them. Germline V gene data show CDR1 as LGHDT and CDR2 as YNNKEL (reference sequence). The CDR3 reads CASSQDRPRSLPGSYNEQFF. The CDR3 bases are TGTGCCAGCAGCCAAGATCGCCCCCGTAGTTTGCCTGGCTCCTACAATGAGCAGTTCTTC.

This chain joins TRBV24-1 and TRBJ2-2, with 10 bases identical to TRBD1. The CDR3 contains 15 residues. V shed 7 bases and J 6 bases; nucleotides not matched to a gene: 7. Germline CDR1 and CDR2: KGHDR and SFDVKD. Here the CDR3 reads CATRNPGQGSGELFF. As DNA, the CDR3 is TGTGCCACCAGGAATCCGGGACAGGGGTCCGGGGAGCTGTTTTTT.

This sequence joins TRBV19 and TRBJ1-1, with D unresolved. This CDR3 region has 13 residues. Germline V gives CDR1 LNHDA, CDR2 SQIVND (reference sequence). Trimming took off 6 bases at V and 0 bases at J, with 8 bases between the two ends. The CDR3 nucleotides read TGTGCCAGTAGCGGGGATATGAACACTGAAGCTTTCTTT. It codes for CASSGDMNTEAFF.

The gene calls are TRBV4-3 and TRBJ2-5; perhaps TRBD1 as D (5 bases). The CDR3 covers 16 residues. Trimming took 0 bases from V and 4 from J, leaving 15 bases between them. CDR1 and CDR2 (germline): LGHNA, YSLEER. This chain's CDR3 is CASSQDFPGPGETQYF. The CDR3, as DNA: TGCGCCAGCAGCCAAGATTTTCCAGGGCCGGGAGAGACCCAGTACTTC.

V is TRBV5-4 and J is TRBJ2-3; 9 bases agree with TRBD2. Germline V gives CDR1 SGHNT, CDR2 YYREEE (reference sequence). After removal of 5 bases from V and 4 bases from J, the junction contained 8 bases not matched to a gene. The CDR3 sequence is 15 residues long. CDR3 sequence reads: CASRGGRAGADTQYF. CDR3 sequence (DNA): TGTGCCAGCAGGGGCGGGAGGGCCGGTGCAGATACGCAGTATTTT.

The rearrangement joins TRBV29-1 to TRBJ2-1; TRBD2 might be the D (5 bases). This CDR3 is built from 15 residues. CDR1 and CDR2 (germline): SQVTM, ANQGSEA. V lost 7 bases to trimming and J lost 5 bases, with 21 bases between them. As DNA, the CDR3 is TGCAGCGCGACGCCCCCTACCGGGATGAACAATGAGCAGTTCTTC. Translation gives CSATPPTGMNNEQFF.

This clone was seen only once. The germline gene is not matched at one end of the junction; a read error may be the cause. The chain has TRBV7-7 and TRBJ2-1; 10 positions agree with TRBD2. There are 16 residues in the CDR3. The germline gives CDR1 SSHAT, CDR2 FNYEAQ (reference sequence). CDR3 in amino acids: CASSLDLAGARNEQFF. DNA of the CDR3: TGTGCTAGCAGCTTAGACCTAGCGGGAGCAAGGAATGAGCAGTTCTTC.

The chain is built from TRBV18 and TRBJ1-4; D remains ambiguous. The CDR3 sequence is 15 residues long. The germline V and J ends were trimmed by 4 bases and 0 bases, with 9 bases remaining between them. Germline CDR1 KGHSH, CDR2 LQKENI. The CDR3 sequence: CASSLQATTNEKLFF. CDR3 sequence (DNA): TGTGCCAGCTCACTCCAGGCGACAACTAATGAAAAACTGTTTTTT.

As to this clone: This specimen includes other DNA sequences encoding the same CDR3. The chain joins TRBV28 to TRBJ2-7, with a weak D call TRBD2 (5 bases). CDR3 size: 14 residues. Germline CDR1 and CDR2: MDHEN and SYDVKM. V was clipped by 2 bases and J by 2 bases, with 10 bases between them. CDR3 sequence: CASSLEGVAYEQYF. In nucleotides, the CDR3 is TGTGCCAGCAGTTTAGAGGGAGTGGCCTACGAGCAGTACTTC.

The rearrangement uses TRBV5-1 and TRBJ1-6, with 7 bases fitting TRBD1. Looked up from germline, CDR1 is SGHRS and CDR2 is YFSETQ. The CDR3 spans 14 residues. Trimming removed 4 bases from V and 9 bases from J; junction bases left unmatched: 7. The CDR3: CASSPGAGGSPLHF. CDR3 nucleotides: TGCGCCAGCAGCCCGGGGGCAGGGGGTTCACCCCTCCACTTT.

The rearrangement links TRBV28 to TRBJ1-5, with 11 bases identical to TRBD1. The germline CDR1 and CDR2 sequences are MDHEN and SYDVKM. J gave up 7 bases and V 4 bases, and 6 bases lay outside the gene matches. The CDR3 is 15 residues long. Here the CDR3 DNA reads TGTGCCAGCAGTTATCGGGGGACAGGGGGGCAGCCCCAGCATTTT. Translating gives CASSYRGTGGQPQHF.

The rearrangement uses TRBV28 and TRBJ2-1; TRBD2 matches at 7 bases. This CDR3 contains 13 residues. CDR1 and CDR2 from the germline V gene are MDHEN and SYDVKM. J gave up 4 bases and V 8 bases, and 5 bases lay outside the gene matches. The CDR3 spells CASRGSLYNEQFF. For the CDR3, the DNA is TGTGCCAGCCGCGGGAGTCTATACAATGAGCAGTTCTTC.